The entry below describes one TCR beta chain. This sample is drawn from a study of technical replicates of blood from a few donors. Trimming left V 5 bases short and J 7 bases short, with 12 bases between. The CDR3 has 13 amino acids. Germline CDR1 SNHLY, CDR2 FYNNEI. Sequencing used immunoSEQ multiplex PCR; TCRdb keeps in-frame clones, though not all of them. This sample has some 75,000 clones, with 90% to 97% found just once. This TCR was recovered from a human donor in good health. The specimen sequenced was T cells isolated from PBMCs. The genes are TRBV2 and TRBJ2-1; D uncertain. As DNA, the CDR3 is TGTGCCAGCAGTCTAGAGGCTTGGAATGAGCAGTTCTTC. It codes for CASSLEAWNEQFF.